This paragraph reports one T cell receptor (beta chain). Sequence at one end of the junction differs from germline and may be a read error. The CDR3 is 15 amino acids. Germline CDR1 reads ENHRY; CDR2 reads SYGVKD. The sample comes from a study of blood T cells in healthy people across ages. About the study: Using template switching, researchers captured about one barcoded beta molecule for each two T cells.

A second PCR, run for roughly 7 to 12 cycles, used a sample-barcoded 5' primer plus a J-beta primer mix. TCRdb analysed the 5' RACE reads with MiXCR anew, one entry per CDR3 protein. The top ten clones hold under 15% of a sample with about a million distinct CDR3 sequences, around two fifths of them seen once. The chain employs TRBV10-3 and TRBJ2-1; 9 bases match TRBD1. The sequenced sample consisted of blood. The TCR was taken from a man between 18 and 35 years old in good health. CDR3 in amino acids: CVISAGTGLGNEQFF. CDR3 nucleotide sequence: TGTGTCATCAGTGCCGGGACAGGGCTGGGCAATGAGCAGTTCTTC.